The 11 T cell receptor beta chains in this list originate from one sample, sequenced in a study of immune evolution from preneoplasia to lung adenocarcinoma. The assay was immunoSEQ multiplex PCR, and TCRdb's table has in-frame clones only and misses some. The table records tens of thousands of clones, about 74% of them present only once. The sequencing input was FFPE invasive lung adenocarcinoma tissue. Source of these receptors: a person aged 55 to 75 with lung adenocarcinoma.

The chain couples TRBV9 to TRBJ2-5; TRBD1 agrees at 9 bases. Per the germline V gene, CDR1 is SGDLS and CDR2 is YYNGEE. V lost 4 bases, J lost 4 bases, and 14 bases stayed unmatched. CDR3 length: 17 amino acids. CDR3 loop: CASSRTPGQGTGETQYF. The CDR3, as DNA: TGTGCCAGCAGCCGGACCCCGGGACAGGGCACAGGAGAGACCCAGTACTTC.

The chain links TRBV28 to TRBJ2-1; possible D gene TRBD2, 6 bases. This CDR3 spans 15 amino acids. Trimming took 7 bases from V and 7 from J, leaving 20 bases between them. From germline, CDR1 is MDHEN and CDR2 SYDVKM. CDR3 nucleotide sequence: TGTGCCAGCACCTCCCGCGACGGGGAGGTAAATGAGCAGTTCTTC. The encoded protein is CASTSRDGEVNEQFF.

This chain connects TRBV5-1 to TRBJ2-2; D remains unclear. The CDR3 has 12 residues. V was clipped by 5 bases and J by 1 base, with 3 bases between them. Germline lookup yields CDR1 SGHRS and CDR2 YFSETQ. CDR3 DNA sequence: TGCGCCAGCAGTCAGAACACCGGGGAGCTGTTTTTT. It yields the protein CASSQNTGELFF. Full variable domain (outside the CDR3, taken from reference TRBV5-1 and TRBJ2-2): KAGVTQTPRYLIKTRGQQVTLSCSPISGHRSVSWYQQTPGQGLQFLFEYFSETQRNKGNFPGRFSGRQFSNSRSEMNVSTLELGDSALYLCASSQNTGELFFGEGSRLTVL.

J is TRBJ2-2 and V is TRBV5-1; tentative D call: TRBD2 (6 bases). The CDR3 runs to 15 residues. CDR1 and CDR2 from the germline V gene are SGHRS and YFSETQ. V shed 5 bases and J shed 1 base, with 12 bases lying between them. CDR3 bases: TGCGCCAGCAGTCGGGTGGAGGGGAACACCGGGGAGCTGTTTTTT. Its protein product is CASSRVEGNTGELFF.

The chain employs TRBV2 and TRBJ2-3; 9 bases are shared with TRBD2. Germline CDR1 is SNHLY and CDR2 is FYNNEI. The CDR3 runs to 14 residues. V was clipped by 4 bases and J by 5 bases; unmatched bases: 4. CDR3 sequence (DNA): TGTGCCAGCAGTGTTGTGACTAGCGGAGATACGCAGTATTTT. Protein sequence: CASSVVTSGDTQYF. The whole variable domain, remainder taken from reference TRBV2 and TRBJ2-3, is EPEVTQTPSHQVTQMGQEVILRCVPISNHLYFYWYRQILGQKVEFLVSFYNNEISEKSEIFDDQFSVERPDGSNFTLKIRSTKLEDSAMYFCASSVVTSGDTQYFGPGTRLTVL.

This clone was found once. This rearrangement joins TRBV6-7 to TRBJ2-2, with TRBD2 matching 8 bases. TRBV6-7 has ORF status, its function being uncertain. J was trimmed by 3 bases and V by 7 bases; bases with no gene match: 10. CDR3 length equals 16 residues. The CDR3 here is CASIGRGARYTGELFF. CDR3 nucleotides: TGTGCCAGCATTGGGCGGGGGGCGAGATACACCGGGGAGCTGTTTTTT.

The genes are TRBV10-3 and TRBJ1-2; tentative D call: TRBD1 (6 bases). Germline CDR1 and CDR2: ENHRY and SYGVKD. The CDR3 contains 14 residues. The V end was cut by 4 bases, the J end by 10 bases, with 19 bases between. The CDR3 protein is CAISAHNREKDYTF. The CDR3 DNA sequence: TGTGCCATCAGTGCCCACAACAGGGAGAAGGACTACACCTTC.

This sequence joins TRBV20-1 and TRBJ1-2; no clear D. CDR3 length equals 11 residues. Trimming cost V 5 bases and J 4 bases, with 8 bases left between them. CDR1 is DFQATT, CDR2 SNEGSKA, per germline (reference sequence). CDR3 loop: CSAQGVYGYTF. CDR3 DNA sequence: TGCAGTGCTCAAGGAGTCTATGGCTACACCTTC.

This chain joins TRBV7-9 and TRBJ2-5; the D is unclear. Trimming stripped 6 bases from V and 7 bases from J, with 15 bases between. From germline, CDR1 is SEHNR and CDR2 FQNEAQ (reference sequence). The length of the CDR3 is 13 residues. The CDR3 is CASRARASGTQYF. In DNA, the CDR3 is TGTGCCAGCAGGGCTCGGGCCTCCGGGACCCAGTACTTC.

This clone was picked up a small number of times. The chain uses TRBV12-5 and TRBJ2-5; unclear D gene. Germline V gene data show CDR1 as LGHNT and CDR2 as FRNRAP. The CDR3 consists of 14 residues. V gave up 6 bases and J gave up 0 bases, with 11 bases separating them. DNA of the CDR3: TGTGCTAGTGGGCCCCCTTCGTACCAAGAGACCCAGTACTTC. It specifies CASGPPSYQETQYF.

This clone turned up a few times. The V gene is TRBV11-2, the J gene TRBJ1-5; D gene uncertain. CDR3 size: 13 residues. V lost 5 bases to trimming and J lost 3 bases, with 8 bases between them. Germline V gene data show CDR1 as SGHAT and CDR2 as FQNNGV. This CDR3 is CASSPSDNQPQHF. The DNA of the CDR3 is TGTGCCAGCAGCCCGTCGGACAATCAGCCCCAGCATTTT.